This TCR beta chain was sequenced during a study of blood T cell repertoires in COVID-19. Participants, about 18 to 95 years old, spanned under 25 US areas. This clone turned up a few times. The assay was immunoSEQ multiplex PCR, and TCRdb's table has in-frame clones only and misses some. The sample gives some 490,000 clones, around nine tenths of which show up once; roughly 8.5% is in the top ten. Trimming removed 3 bases at V and 5 bases at J, with 12 bases between. Germline CDR1 reads SGHRS; CDR2 reads YFSETQ. This CDR3 is built from 15 residues. The sample was PBMCs or T cells enriched from blood (not recorded which). The chain links TRBV5-1 to TRBJ1-6; D uncertain. This TCR was recovered from a woman aged 55-70 years who had recovered from COVID-19. The DNA for the CDR3 is TGCGCCAGCAGCTCCGGCGGGCAGAATAATTCACCCCTCCACTTT. Encoded protein: CASSSGGQNNSPLHF.